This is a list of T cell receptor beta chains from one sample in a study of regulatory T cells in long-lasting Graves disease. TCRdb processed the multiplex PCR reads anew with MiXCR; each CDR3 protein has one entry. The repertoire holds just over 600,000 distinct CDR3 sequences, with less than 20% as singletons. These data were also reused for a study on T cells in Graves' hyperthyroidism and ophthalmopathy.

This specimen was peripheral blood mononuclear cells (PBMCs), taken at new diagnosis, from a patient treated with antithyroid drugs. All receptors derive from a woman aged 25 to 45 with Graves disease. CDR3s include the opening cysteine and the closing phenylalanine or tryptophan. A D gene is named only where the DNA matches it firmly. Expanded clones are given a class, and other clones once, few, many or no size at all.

CASSPVRDRAPGYTF	TGTGCCAGCAGCCCCGTCCGGGACAGGGCCCCTGGCTACACCTTC	TRBJ1-2	many	TRBD1	TRBV11-2
CASSFSLSGRHREQFF	TGTGCCAGCAGCTTCAGCCTTAGCGGGAGGCATCGGGAGCAGTTCTTC	TRBJ2-1	-	TRBD2	TRBV3-1
CASSQDERGYTF	TGTGCCAGTAGTCAAGACGAGCGGGGCTACACCTTC	TRBJ1-2	many	-	TRBV19
CASSTQMNTEAFF	TGTGCCAGCAGCACACAGATGAACACTGAAGCTTTCTTT	TRBJ1-1	many	-	TRBV7-3
CSAGGLADSTDTQYF	TGCAGTGCCGGCGGACTAGCGGATTCCACAGATACGCAGTATTTT	TRBJ2-3	-	TRBD2	TRBV20-1
CASSSGQDINQLFF	TGCGCCAGCAGCAGTGGACAGGACATCAATCAGCTGTTTTTT	TRBJ2-2	-	TRBD1	TRBV5-1
CASSNTPVRGTGELFF	TGCGCCAGCAGCAACACACCAGTGCGGGGCACCGGGGAGCTGTTTTTT	TRBJ2-2	few	-	TRBV5-1
CASSSFTGTRSYEQYF	TGTGCCAGCAGTTCTTTTACCGGGACTAGGTCCTACGAGCAGTACTTC	TRBJ2-7	-	TRBD2	TRBV27
CASSLSGLVLKTQYF	TGTGCCAGCAGTTTATCTGGGCTAGTATTAAAGACCCAGTACTTC	TRBJ2-5	-	-	TRBV27
CSAISGSFEQYF	TGCAGTGCTATTAGCGGGAGTTTCGAGCAGTACTTC	TRBJ2-7	few	TRBD2	TRBV20-1
CATSVAGTTSYEQYF	TGTGCCACCAGTGTTGCCGGGACAACCTCCTACGAGCAGTACTTC	TRBJ2-7	few	-	TRBV24-1
CASSQGGGGEAFF	TGTGCCAGCAGCCAAGGAGGGGGGGGTGAAGCTTTCTTT	TRBJ1-1	many	-	TRBV3-1
CSGGRDTEAFF	TGCAGCGGGGGACGGGACACTGAAGCTTTCTTT	TRBJ1-1	many	-	TRBV29-1
CASSYRGQGEGSPLHF	TGTGCCAGCAGTTACCGCGGACAGGGGGAGGGTTCACCCCTCCACTTT	TRBJ1-6	many	TRBD1	TRBV6-5
CATTKGGQAYIKNIQYF	TGTGCCACCACAAAAGGCGGACAGGCATATATCAAAAACATTCAGTACTTC	TRBJ2-4	-	TRBD1	TRBV24-1
CASTHRGGGTDTQYF	TGTGCCAGCACCCACCGGGGGGGAGGGACAGATACGCAGTATTTT	TRBJ2-3	few	TRBD2	TRBV3-1
CASSQNLFPGGSPYNEQFF	TGTGCCAGCAGCCAAAACCTTTTTCCGGGGGGCTCTCCCTACAATGAGCAGTTCTTC	TRBJ2-1	-	-	TRBV3-1
CASSLVGGSGANVLTF	TGTGCCAGCAGTTTAGTGGGAGGAAGTGGGGCCAACGTCCTGACTTTC	TRBJ2-6	many	-	TRBV12-3/TRBV12-4
CAISSGDNQPQHF	TGTGCCATCTCCAGCGGGGACAATCAGCCCCAGCATTTT	TRBJ1-5	few	-	TRBV10-3
CASSYRGKGNTIYF	TGTGCCAGCAGTTACCGGGGGAAGGGAAACACCATATATTTT	TRBJ1-3	many	-	TRBV6-5
CASSPFGHNEKLFF	TGTGCCAGCAGCCCCTTTGGTCATAATGAAAAACTGTTTTTT	TRBJ1-4	few	-	TRBV11-2
CASSPRQAYTEAFF	TGTGCCAGCAGCCCCCGACAGGCATACACTGAAGCTTTCTTT	TRBJ1-1	-	-	TRBV5-5
CASTLAWGTDTQYF	TGTGCCAGCACCTTAGCGTGGGGCACAGATACGCAGTATTTT	TRBJ2-3	few	-	TRBV2
CASSVAGGFNEQFF	TGTGCCAGCAGTGTAGCGGGAGGGTTCAATGAGCAGTTCTTC	TRBJ2-1	few	TRBD2	TRBV6-1
CASLNAGKGSYEQYF	TGTGCCAGCCTTAATGCGGGCAAAGGTTCCTACGAGCAGTACTTC	TRBJ2-7	-	-	TRBV6-1
CASSFGVTDTEAFF	TGTGCCAGCAGCTTTGGAGTGACGGACACTGAAGCTTTCTTT	TRBJ1-1	many	-	TRBV5-6
CASSHRDRVGETQYF	TGTGCCAGCAGCCACCGGGACAGGGTGGGGGAGACCCAGTACTTC	TRBJ2-5	-	TRBD1	TRBV3-1
CASSEAAGSTDTQYF	TGTGCCAGCAGTGAAGCGGCCGGGAGCACAGATACGCAGTATTTT	TRBJ2-3	-	-	TRBV6-1
CASSLEGEGTDTQYF	TGTGCCAGCAGTTTGGAGGGGGAGGGCACAGATACGCAGTATTTT	TRBJ2-3	many	-	TRBV12-3/TRBV12-4
CACPKGRPFSGANVLTF	TGTGCCTGCCCAAAGGGACGCCCGTTCTCTGGGGCCAACGTCCTGACTTTC	TRBJ2-6	-	-	TRBV30
CSATGNPREQYF	TGCAGTGCTACCGGGAATCCACGCGAGCAGTACTTC	TRBJ2-7	many	-	TRBV20-1
CASSFRENTEAFF	TGTGCCAGCAGTTTCAGGGAGAACACTGAAGCTTTCTTT	TRBJ1-1	many	-	TRBV28
CASSQRELTIYF	TGTGCCAGCAGCCAGAGGGAACTCACCATATATTTT	TRBJ1-3	few	-	TRBV3-1
CASSYSTDNEQFF	TGTGCCAGCAGTTACTCGACGGACAATGAGCAGTTCTTC	TRBJ2-1	many	-	TRBV6-5
CSAIDATGGYTIYF	TGCAGTGCCATAGACGCCACAGGGGGGTACACCATATATTTT	TRBJ1-3	-	TRBD1	TRBV20-1
CASSSPGTGELFF	TGTGCCAGCTCGTCCCCCGGCACCGGGGAGCTGTTTTTT	TRBJ2-2	-	-	TRBV7-2
CASSYSTGSSPLHF	TGTGCCAGCAGTTACTCTACAGGCTCCTCACCCCTCCACTTT	TRBJ1-6	few	-	TRBV6-2/TRBV6-3
CSVLNPRWDEQYF	TGCAGCGTCCTGAACCCCCGATGGGACGAGCAGTACTTC	TRBJ2-7	-	-	TRBV29-1
CASSYLASGRARNEQFF	TGTGCCAGCAGTTACTTGGCTAGCGGGAGGGCCAGGAATGAGCAGTTCTTC	TRBJ2-1	many	TRBD2	TRBV12-3/TRBV12-4
CASSERSGRSTDTQYF	TGTGCCAGCAGTGAACGGTCGGGCCGCAGCACAGATACGCAGTATTTT	TRBJ2-3	many	-	TRBV6-1
CASNPGQENSPLHF	TGTGCCAGCAACCCGGGACAGGAAAATTCACCCCTCCACTTT	TRBJ1-6	few	TRBD1	TRBV2
CASSLWGGDYEQYF	TGTGCCAGCAGTTTATGGGGAGGGGACTACGAGCAGTACTTC	TRBJ2-7	many	TRBD2	TRBV28
CASRQGTTYNEQFF	TGCGCCAGCCGACAGGGGACCACTTACAATGAGCAGTTCTTC	TRBJ2-1	few	TRBD1	TRBV5-1
CASSFGAGVIDTQYF	TGCGCCAGCAGCTTCGGAGCGGGAGTAATAGATACGCAGTATTTT	TRBJ2-3	-	TRBD2	TRBV4-1
CASSARRGWEGYTF	TGTGCCAGCAGCGCGCGACGGGGATGGGAGGGCTACACCTTC	TRBJ1-2	-	-	TRBV3-1
CATSDLHPRGNTQYF	TGTGCCACCAGTGATTTACACCCCAGGGGAAATACGCAGTATTTT	TRBJ2-3	many	-	TRBV24-1
CASSSTGATYEQYF	TGCGCCAGCAGCTCGACAGGGGCAACCTACGAGCAGTACTTC	TRBJ2-7	few	TRBD1	TRBV5-1
CASSPTGFNQPQHF	TGTGCCAGCAGTCCAACAGGGTTCAATCAGCCCCAGCATTTT	TRBJ1-5	many	-	TRBV2